These T cell receptor beta chains were read from a single sample in a study of PD-L1 blockade in urothelial cancer. Sequencing was performed with immunoSEQ multiplex PCR; in TCRdb, only in-frame clones are kept and a portion is missing. The sample shows tens of thousands of clones, roughly 82% of them seen only once. This specimen consisted of PBMCs, obtained around atezolizumab (anti-PD-L1) treatment. The receptors here all came from a man aged 50-59 years with urothelial cancer. The CDR3 runs from the conserved cysteine through the conserved F or W. A D gene is named only where the DNA matches it firmly. The size entry is marked missing in some rows and otherwise reads once, few, many or a size class.

v_call	cdr3_length	clone_size	d_call	j_call	cdr3_aa	cdr3_nt
TRBV28	13	NA	NA	TRBJ2-7	CASSFGASYEQYF	TGTGCCAGCAGTTTTGGAGCCTCCTACGAGCAGTACTTC
TRBV18	14	once	NA	TRBJ2-1	CASSQAQGIYEQFF	TGTGCCAGCTCTCAAGCTCAGGGTATCTATGAGCAGTTCTTC
TRBV4-2	16	NA	NA	TRBJ1-1	CASSQEGRGGGTEAFF	TGTGCCAGCAGCCAAGAAGGCCGAGGGGGTGGCACTGAAGCTTTCTTT
TRBV13	13	once	NA	TRBJ2-3	CASYPESTDTQYF	TGTGCCAGCTATCCGGAGAGCACAGATACGCAGTATTTT
TRBV4-1	19	NA	TRBD1	TRBJ2-6	CASSQLFGQGKGGANVLTF	TGCGCCAGCAGCCAATTGTTCGGACAGGGAAAGGGTGGGGCCAACGTCCTGACTTTC
TRBV5-1	13	NA	NA	TRBJ2-7	CASSRDTSYEQYF	TGCGCCAGCAGCCGGGACACATCCTACGAGCAGTACTTC
TRBV19	14	NA	NA	TRBJ1-1	CASSTTGRNTEAFF	TGTGCCAGTAGTACGACAGGCCGGAACACTGAAGCTTTCTTT
TRBV9	14	once	TRBD2	TRBJ2-4	CASSVGSGNGIQYF	TGTGCCAGCAGCGTGGGTAGCGGGAACGGCATTCAGTACTTC
TRBV30	16	few	TRBD1	TRBJ1-1	CAWSVRGNQGGTEAFF	TGTGCCTGGAGTGTACGGGGTAACCAGGGGGGCACTGAAGCTTTCTTT
TRBV29-1	13	NA	NA	TRBJ1-4	CSVDGQQGEKLFF	TGCAGCGTTGACGGACAGCAGGGAGAAAAACTGTTTTTT
TRBV4-3	16	NA	TRBD2	TRBJ2-1	CASSRISGSSYNEQFF	TGCGCCAGCAGCCGAATTAGCGGGAGCTCCTACAATGAGCAGTTCTTC
TRBV9	11	NA	NA	TRBJ2-5	CASSQGGTQYF	TGTGCCAGCAGCCAAGGGGGGACCCAGTACTTC
TRBV27	14	NA	TRBD1	TRBJ2-7	CASNTGQPPYEQYF	TGTGCCAGCAACACGGGACAGCCGCCCTACGAGCAGTACTTC
TRBV19	14	NA	NA	TRBJ2-3	CASSIDSSVDTQYF	TGTGCCAGTAGTATAGATAGCAGCGTGGATACGCAGTATTTT
TRBV6-1	14	once	NA	TRBJ2-5	CASNGGGGQETQYF	TGTGCCAGCAACGGAGGGGGGGGGCAAGAGACCCAGTACTTC
TRBV4-3	16	NA	NA	TRBJ1-4	CASSQDVGVANEKLFF	TGCGCCAGCAGCCAAGATGTAGGGGTAGCTAATGAAAAACTGTTTTTT
TRBV4-3	15	few	NA	TRBJ1-2	CASSQEGGANYGYTF	TGCGCCAGCAGCCAAGAGGGAGGAGCTAACTATGGCTACACCTTC
TRBV18	17	NA	TRBD1	TRBJ2-2	CASSPARTGGTTGELFF	TGTGCCAGCTCACCAGCCCGGACAGGGGGAACAACCGGGGAGCTGTTTTTT
TRBV6-5	15	NA	TRBD2	TRBJ2-3	CASSLTSGGTDTQYF	TGTGCCAGCAGTCTCACTAGCGGAGGGACTGATACGCAGTATTTT
TRBV6-1	15	NA	NA	TRBJ1-6	CASTRPEGYNSPLHF	TGTGCCAGCACCCGGCCGGAGGGCTATAATTCACCCCTCCACTTT
TRBV5-1	14	NA	NA	TRBJ1-1	CASSSGTSNTEAFF	TGCGCCAGCAGCTCCGGGACATCGAACACTGAAGCTTTCTTT
TRBV21-1	13	NA	NA	TRBJ2-5	CASSSPRVETQYF	TGTGCCAGCAGTTCCCCTCGGGTGGAGACCCAGTACTTC
TRBV18	19	NA	TRBD1	TRBJ1-5	CASSPSRTGQIQGNQPQHF	TGTGCCAGCTCACCCTCCCGGACAGGGCAAATTCAGGGCAATCAGCCCCAGCATTTT
TRBV4-2	16	NA	TRBD2	TRBJ2-7	CASSQERSGDSYEQYF	TGTGCCAGCAGCCAAGAACGAAGCGGGGACTCCTACGAGCAGTACTTC
TRBV10-3	15	NA	TRBD1	TRBJ2-2	CAIRTGTGNTGELFF	TGTGCCATCCGTACCGGGACAGGGAACACCGGGGAGCTGTTTTTT
TRBV6-5	14	NA	TRBD2	TRBJ2-1	CASGTTGPDNEQFF	TGTGCCAGCGGGACTACCGGACCCGATAATGAGCAGTTCTTC
TRBV18	16	once	TRBD1	TRBJ2-3	CASSPLGQPRADTQYF	TGTGCCAGCTCACCACTGGGACAGCCAAGGGCAGATACGCAGTATTTT
TRBV12-5	13	NA	NA	TRBJ2-7	CASGGSHRGEQYF	TGTGCTAGTGGCGGGAGCCACCGAGGGGAGCAGTACTTC
TRBV5-4	15	once	TRBD2	TRBJ2-2	CASSYPGGNTGELFF	TGTGCCAGCAGCTACCCGGGGGGGAACACCGGGGAGCTGTTTTTT
TRBV7-9	15	NA	NA	TRBJ2-1	CASSLSEVTYNEQFF	TGTGCCAGCAGCTTATCAGAAGTTACCTACAATGAGCAGTTCTTC
TRBV25-1	17	NA	TRBD1	TRBJ1-6	CASSDLTGSSSDSPLHF	TGTGCCAGCAGTGATTTGACAGGGTCCTCTTCTGATTCACCCCTCCACTTT
TRBV6-5	15	NA	TRBD1	TRBJ2-7	CASSTQGRSSYEQYF	TGTGCCAGCAGCACACAGGGGAGAAGCTCCTACGAGCAGTACTTC
TRBV7-2	12	once	NA	TRBJ2-7	CASSLTAYEQYF	TGTGCCAGCAGCTTAACCGCGTACGAGCAGTACTTC
TRBV4-2	15	NA	NA	TRBJ1-5	CASSQERGGVRPQHF	TGTGCCAGCAGCCAAGAGAGGGGGGGAGTTAGGCCCCAGCATTTT
TRBV28	14	NA	NA	TRBJ1-5	CASSPRYSNQPQHF	TGTGCCAGCAGTCCGCGATATAGCAATCAGCCCCAGCATTTT
TRBV5-8	15	once	TRBD1	TRBJ2-7	CASSLRDRASYEQYF	TGTGCCAGCAGCCTCCGGGACAGGGCGTCTTACGAGCAGTACTTC
TRBV11-3	14	NA	NA	TRBJ2-2	CASSSYEDTGELFF	TGTGCCAGCAGCTCTTATGAGGACACCGGGGAGCTGTTTTTT
TRBV11-3	16	NA	TRBD2	TRBJ2-2	CASSLPGTSYTGELFF	TGTGCCAGCAGCTTACCCGGGACTAGCTACACCGGGGAGCTGTTTTTT
TRBV5-6	15	NA	NA	TRBJ2-1	CASSLGWSSYNEQFF	TGTGCCAGCAGCTTGGGATGGAGCTCCTACAATGAGCAGTTCTTC
TRBV7-6	16	NA	TRBD1	TRBJ2-7	CASSFRSGGISYEQYF	TGTGCCAGCAGCTTTCGCTCAGGGGGAATCTCCTACGAGCAGTACTTC